The 22 T cell receptor beta chains in this list originate from one sample, sequenced in a study of T cell responses to AZD1222 COVID-19 vaccine. Produced via immunoSEQ multiplex PCR; TCRdb's table is partial and in-frame only. The repertoire holds fewer than 85,000 clones, with about 90% as singletons. The sequencing here drew on peripheral blood, taken on day 0 of MenACWY control vaccination. The receptors derive from an adult in good health.

The rearrangement joins TRBV7-8 to TRBJ2-1; TRBD1 or TRBD2 may be the D gene (6 bases each). CDR1 and CDR2 from the germline V gene are SGHVS and FQNEAQ. The CDR3 consists of 15 residues. Trimming pared 2 bases from V and 1 base from J, leaving 9 bases between. CDR3 in amino acids: CASSLQGRSYNEQFF. The CDR3 nucleotides read TGTGCCAGCAGCTTACAGGGGAGGTCCTACAATGAGCAGTTCTTC.

In this sample, this clone turned up once. The chain combines TRBV6-1 with TRBJ2-1, with a possible D match to TRBD2 (5 bases). Germline CDR1 and CDR2: MNHNS and SASEGT. The CDR3 loop spans 15 amino acids. The V end lost 1 base, the J end lost 4 bases, and 11 bases lay between the germline ends. The CDR3 is CASSEGGPEYNEQFF. The CDR3 DNA is TGTGCCAGCAGTGAAGGAGGGCCAGAGTACAATGAGCAGTTCTTC.

The rearrangement joins TRBV5-5 to TRBJ1-2; D remains ambiguous. V lost 1 base, J lost 8 bases, and 9 bases lay in between. The CDR3 is 12 amino acids. Germline V gene sequence: CDR1 SGHKS, CDR2 YYEKEE (reference sequence). The CDR3 DNA reads TGTGCCAGCAGCTTGAACCTGGAGGGCTACACCTTC. Residues: CASSLNLEGYTF.

The chain links TRBV7-2 to TRBJ1-1; tentatively, D is TRBD1 (6 bases). Germline V gives CDR1 SGHTA, CDR2 FQGNSA. The CDR3 consists of 14 residues. The ends were cut back, 5 bases at V and 3 bases at J, with 13 bases in the middle. In nucleotides, the CDR3 is TGTGCCAGCAGCCGGACAGCAGGAGACACTGAAGCTTTCTTT. This codes for CASSRTAGDTEAFF.

The genes are TRBV15 and TRBJ1-4; 10 nucleotides match TRBD1. The CDR3 has 15 amino acids. CDR1 is LNHNV, CDR2 YYDKDF, per germline (reference sequence). Losses at the gene ends were 0 bases for V and 7 bases for J; bases not matched to a gene: 2. The CDR3 sequence is CATSREGQGVEKLFF. CDR3 in DNA: TGTGCCACCAGCAGAGAAGGACAGGGGGTTGAAAAACTGTTTTTT.

For the CDR3, the DNA is TGTGCCAGCAGCCTCGTAGATACGCAGTATTTT. Translation gives CASSLVDTQYF. The J gene is TRBJ2-3, the V gene TRBV14; D is unresolved. Germline-derived CDR1 and CDR2 are SGHDN and FVKESK. Trimming took 4 bases from V and 5 from J, leaving 4 bases between them. CDR3 length: 11 amino acids.

The chain has TRBV29-1 and TRBJ1-2; D possibly corresponds to TRBD1 (5 bases). V was cut by 4 bases and J by 5 bases, with 14 bases left in between. Germline values: CDR1 SQVTM, CDR2 ANQGSEA. CDR3 length equals 13 residues. This chain's CDR3 is CSVVAAGQYGYTF. In nucleotides, the CDR3 is TGCAGCGTTGTCGCAGCAGGGCAATATGGCTACACCTTC.

The chain uses TRBV3-1 (or the pseudogene TRBV3-2) and TRBJ1-6, with D perhaps matching TRBD1 (6 bases). V lost 4 bases, J lost 5 bases, and 15 bases lay in between. CDR3 size: 16 residues. The germline V gene has CDR1 LGHDT and CDR2 YNNKEL (reference sequence). The CDR3 coding sequence is TGTGCCAGCAGCCGGAACAGGGTGAGAAATAATTCACCCCTCCACTTT. This gives the protein CASSRNRVRNNSPLHF.

This rearrangement joins TRBV5-4 to TRBJ2-1; 7 bases line up with TRBD1. The junction had 9 bases not matched to a gene; V was cut back by 6 bases and J by 0 bases. The germline gives CDR1 SGHNT, CDR2 YYREEE (reference sequence). The CDR3 has 16 amino acids. Written as DNA, the CDR3 is TGTGCCAGCACTAAAGGGGGCAGCCGCTCCTACAATGAGCAGTTCTTC. This gives the protein CASTKGGSRSYNEQFF.

This chain uses TRBV7-9 with TRBJ2-7, with D perhaps matching TRBD2 (5 bases). The V end lost 1 base, the J end lost 3 bases, and 13 bases lay between the germline ends. The length of the CDR3 is 15 residues. CDR1 is SEHNR, CDR2 FQNEAQ, per germline (reference sequence). The CDR3 nucleotides are TGTGCCAGCAGCTTAGTTACCGGAGGAGACTACGAGCAGTACTTC. This translates into CASSLVTGGDYEQYF.

This clone was found once. The V and J genes are TRBV20-1 and TRBJ2-7; D is perhaps TRBD1 or TRBD2 (5 bases each). The germline V and J ends were trimmed by 6 bases and 0 bases, with 6 bases remaining between them. This CDR3 has 11 amino acids. Germline V gives CDR1 DFQATT, CDR2 SNEGSKA (reference sequence). CDR3 sequence: CSARGSYEQYF. CDR3 bases: TGCAGTGCGAGGGGCTCCTACGAGCAGTACTTC.

V and J are TRBV7-2 and TRBJ2-3; a possible D gene is TRBD1 (6 bases). Germline assignment: CDR1 SGHTA and CDR2 FQGNSA. With 5 bases removed from V and 3 bases from J, the gap between germline ends came to 15 bases. There are 15 residues in the CDR3. CDR3 in DNA: TGTGCCAGCAGCCCTAGGACAGTCACGACAGATACGCAGTATTTT. Amino acid sequence: CASSPRTVTTDTQYF. Full variable domain (rest looked up from reference TRBV7-2 and TRBJ2-3): GAGVSQSPSNKVTEKGKDVELRCDPISGHTALYWYRQSLGQGLEFLIYFQGNSAPDKSGLPSDRFSAERTGGSVSTLTIQRTQQEDSAVYLCASSPRTVTTDTQYFGPGTRLTVL.

The chain carries TRBV5-5 and TRBJ1-1; 8 bases are shared with TRBD1. The germline CDR1 and CDR2 sequences are SGHKS and YYEKEE (reference sequence). The CDR3 contains 13 residues. Losses at the gene ends were 4 bases for V and 5 bases for J; bases not matched to a gene: 4. The CDR3 DNA is TGTGCCAGCAGCCCGACAGGGGAGACTGAAGCTTTCTTT. This gives the protein CASSPTGETEAFF.

The gene calls are TRBV5-5 and TRBJ2-7, with D unresolved. Trimming left V 0 bases short and J 0 bases short, with 7 bases between. Germline CDR1 SGHKS, CDR2 YYEKEE (reference sequence). This CDR3 contains 14 residues. The CDR3, as DNA: TGTGCCAGCAGCTTGGGACCAGACTCCTACGAGCAGTACTTC. As protein: CASSLGPDSYEQYF.

Written as DNA, the CDR3 is TGCAGCGTTGAACGCAGGGTAGCGGGTAATGAGCAGTTCTTC. Its protein is CSVERRVAGNEQFF. This chain joins TRBV29-1 and TRBJ2-1; 7 bases line up with TRBD2. The CDR3 runs 14 residues. The J segment lost 7 bases and the V segment lost 2 bases, leaving 8 bases of the junction unmatched. Germline V gives CDR1 SQVTM, CDR2 ANQGSEA.

The chain has TRBV28 and TRBJ2-3; TRBD1 matches at 7 bases. Looked up from germline, CDR1 is MDHEN and CDR2 is SYDVKM. CDR3 length equals 15 residues. J gave up 1 base and V 5 bases, and 6 bases lay outside the gene matches. Here the CDR3 DNA reads TGTGCCAGCAGTCCACAGGGGAAAGGCACAGATACGCAGTATTTT. Residues: CASSPQGKGTDTQYF.

The V call is TRBV19, the J call TRBJ1-1; no clear D gene. Trimming removed 6 bases at V and 6 bases at J, with 14 bases between. CDR3 length: 13 residues. Germline values: CDR1 LNHDA, CDR2 SQIVND (reference sequence). CDR3 region: CASSGFGGSEAFF. CDR3 nucleotide sequence: TGTGCCAGTAGCGGTTTTGGAGGGTCTGAAGCTTTCTTT.

This clone appeared a single time. This chain uses TRBV7-3 with TRBJ2-1, with D unresolved. V was trimmed by 1 base and J by 7 bases, leaving 17 bases between them. From germline, CDR1 is SGHTA and CDR2 FQGTGA. The CDR3 is 16 residues long. The CDR3 sequence is CASSLSSSPKSNEQFF. In nucleotides, the CDR3 is TGTGCCAGCAGCTTAAGTTCGTCCCCTAAGAGTAATGAGCAGTTCTTC.

The V gene is TRBV10-2, the J gene TRBJ2-2; 7 nucleotides match TRBD1. J gave up 1 base and V 6 bases, and 11 bases lay outside the gene matches. Germline CDR1 reads WSHSY; CDR2 reads SAAADI. CDR3 length: 17 residues. The CDR3 DNA sequence: TGCGCCAGCAGAAACATCCCCGGACAGGAGAACACCGGGGAGCTGTTTTTT. This encodes CASRNIPGQENTGELFF.

This clone was seen once. The rearrangement uses TRBV27 and TRBJ2-3; 7 positions agree with TRBD2. The trim removed 1 base at V and 4 bases at J, leaving 8 bases unmatched. The germline CDR1 and CDR2 sequences are MNHEY and SMNVEV (reference sequence). The CDR3 runs to 16 residues. This CDR3 is CASSLLGAGDADTQYF. In nucleotides, the CDR3 is TGTGCCAGCAGTTTATTAGGGGCGGGGGATGCAGATACGCAGTATTTT.

This clone was counted only a few times. The V gene is TRBV5-6, the J gene TRBJ2-1, with D possibly being TRBD1 or TRBD2 (5 bases each). Germline V gene lookup returns CDR1 SGHDT and CDR2 YYEEEE. The CDR3 consists of 14 residues. Trimming cost V 0 bases and J 6 bases, with 10 bases left between them. CDR3 residues: CASSLVLGVNEQFF. DNA for the CDR3: TGTGCCAGCAGCTTGGTTCTGGGGGTCAATGAGCAGTTCTTC.

V gene TRBV7-9 combines with J gene TRBJ2-2, with TRBD1 matching over 9 bases. The J segment lost 5 bases and the V segment lost 5 bases, leaving 6 bases of the junction unmatched. This CDR3 spans 15 amino acids. In germline, CDR1 is SEHNR, CDR2 FQNEAQ (reference sequence). The CDR3 nucleotides read TGTGCCAGCAGCCCGTCGGGGACAGGGACCGGGGAGCTGTTTTTT. It codes for CASSPSGTGTGELFF.